A single sample gave rise to the 10 T cell receptor beta chains below, sequenced in a study of blood T cell repertoires in COVID-19. Only in-frame clones appear in the TCRdb table, and some are missing; sequencing was by immunoSEQ multiplex PCR. Of about 500,000 clones listed, roughly nine tenths are singletons. Material for sequencing was peripheral blood. These TCRs come from a woman aged 45-60 years with COVID-19, enrolled during active disease.

V gene TRBV10-3 combines with J gene TRBJ1-1, with unresolved D. The germline V and J ends were trimmed by 3 bases and 1 base, with 12 bases remaining between them. The CDR3 is 15 residues long. CDR1 and CDR2 from the germline V gene are ENHRY and SYGVKD. The CDR3 loop is CAISERGTENTEAFF. DNA of the CDR3: TGTGCCATCAGTGAACGGGGAACCGAGAACACTGAAGCTTTCTTT.

This chain links TRBV6-5 with TRBJ2-7, with D maybe TRBD1 (5 bases). V dropped 7 bases and J dropped 0 bases, with 7 bases sitting between them. The CDR3 is made up of 12 amino acids. Germline V CDR1 and CDR2: MNHEY, SVGAGI. The CDR3 region is CASTDSSYEQYF. CDR3 DNA sequence: TGTGCCAGCACCGACAGCTCCTACGAGCAGTACTTC.

The V gene is TRBV12-3 or TRBV12-4, the J gene TRBJ1-2, with unresolved D. V was clipped by 6 bases and J by 4 bases, with 9 bases between them. This CDR3 has 12 residues. In nucleotides, the CDR3 is TGTGCCAGCAGGTGGGGAGGCTATGGCTACACCTTC. Amino acid sequence: CASRWGGYGYTF.

The J gene is TRBJ2-3, the V gene TRBV5-1; no reliable D call. The CDR3 is 15 residues long. The germline V gene has CDR1 SGHRS and CDR2 YFSETQ. V was clipped by 0 bases and J by 1 base, with 9 bases between them. DNA of the CDR3: TGCGCCAGCAGCTTGGTCTCGACTGGCACAGATACGCAGTATTTT. Its translation: CASSLVSTGTDTQYF.

V and J are TRBV2 and TRBJ1-1; 7 nucleotides agree with TRBD1. Germline values: CDR1 SNHLY, CDR2 FYNNEI. The CDR3 is made up of 16 amino acids. The trim removed 3 bases at V and 1 base at J, leaving 8 bases unmatched. The CDR3 sequence: CASSDQMRQGNTEAFF. The CDR3 DNA reads TGTGCCAGCAGTGATCAAATGCGACAGGGGAACACTGAAGCTTTCTTT.

The chain is built from TRBV4-1 and TRBJ2-1; D is perhaps TRBD2 (5 bases). The CDR3 length is 15 residues. With 4 bases removed from V and 2 bases from J, the gap between germline ends came to 12 bases. Germline values: CDR1 MGHRA, CDR2 YSYEKL. CDR3 sequence reads: CASSRDSGTYNEQFF. CDR3 coding DNA: TGCGCCAGCAGCCGAGACTCCGGGACCTACAATGAGCAGTTCTTC.

This rearrangement joins TRBV6-2 or TRBV6-3 to TRBJ2-3; TRBD2 is a possible D gene (6 bases). Trimming took off 2 bases at V and 0 bases at J, with 9 bases between the two ends. From germline, CDR1 is MNHEY and CDR2 SVGEGT. The CDR3 has 15 amino acids. As DNA, the CDR3 is TGTGCCAGCAGTTACGGGGGGACCAGCACAGATACGCAGTATTTT. Translation: CASSYGGTSTDTQYF.

The chain uses TRBV27 and TRBJ2-3; no clear D gene. This CDR3 spans 14 amino acids. CDR1 MNHEY and CDR2 SMNVEV come from the germline V gene (reference sequence). V dropped 0 bases and J dropped 6 bases, with 10 bases sitting between them. CDR3 region: CASSLSAGFDTQYF. DNA for the CDR3: TGTGCCAGCAGTTTATCCGCAGGATTCGATACGCAGTATTTT.

The chain joins TRBV7-3 to TRBJ2-1; 9 bases line up with TRBD2. This CDR3 contains 15 residues. The trim removed 5 bases at V and 6 bases at J, leaving 8 bases unmatched. In germline, CDR1 is SGHTA, CDR2 FQGTGA. CDR3 region: CASSVSGGAGNEQFF. For the CDR3, the DNA is TGTGCCAGCAGCGTTAGCGGGGGAGCAGGCAATGAGCAGTTCTTC.

J is TRBJ2-3 and V is TRBV13, with 12 bases matching TRBD2. The CDR3 contains 17 residues. The V gene's germline CDR1 is PRHDT and CDR2 FYEKMQ (reference sequence). J was trimmed by 2 bases and V by 4 bases; bases with no gene match: 7. This chain's CDR3 is CASSSGGTSGHTDTQYF. The CDR3 bases are TGTGCCAGCAGCTCGGGTGGGACTAGCGGGCACACAGATACGCAGTATTTT. Together with reference TRBV13 and TRBJ2-3, the CDR3 gives the full variable domain: AAGVIQSPRHLIKEKRETATLKCYPIPRHDTVYWYQQGPGQDPQFLISFYEKMQSDKGSIPDRFSAQQFSDYHSELNMSSLELGDSALYFCASSSGGTSGHTDTQYFGPGTRLTVL.